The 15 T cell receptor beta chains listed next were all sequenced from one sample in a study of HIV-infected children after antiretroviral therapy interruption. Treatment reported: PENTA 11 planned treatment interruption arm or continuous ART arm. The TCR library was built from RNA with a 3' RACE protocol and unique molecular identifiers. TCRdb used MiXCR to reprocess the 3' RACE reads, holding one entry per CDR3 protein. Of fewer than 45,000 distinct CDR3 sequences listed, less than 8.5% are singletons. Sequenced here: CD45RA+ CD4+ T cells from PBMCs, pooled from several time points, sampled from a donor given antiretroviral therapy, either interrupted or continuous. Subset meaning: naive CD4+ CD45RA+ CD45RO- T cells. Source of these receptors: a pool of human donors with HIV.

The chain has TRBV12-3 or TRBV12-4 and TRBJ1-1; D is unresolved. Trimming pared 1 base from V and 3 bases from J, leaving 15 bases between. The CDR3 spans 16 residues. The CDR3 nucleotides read TGTGCCAGCAGTTTAGATGAGGGATGGTTGGACACTGAAGCTTTCTTT. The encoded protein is CASSLDEGWLDTEAFF.

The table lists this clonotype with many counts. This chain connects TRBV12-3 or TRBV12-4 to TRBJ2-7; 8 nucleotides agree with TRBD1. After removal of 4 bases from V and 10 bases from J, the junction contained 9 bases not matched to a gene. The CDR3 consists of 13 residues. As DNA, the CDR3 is TGTGCCAGCAGTTCCGGACAGGGCTATGAACAGTACTTC. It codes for CASSSGQGYEQYF.

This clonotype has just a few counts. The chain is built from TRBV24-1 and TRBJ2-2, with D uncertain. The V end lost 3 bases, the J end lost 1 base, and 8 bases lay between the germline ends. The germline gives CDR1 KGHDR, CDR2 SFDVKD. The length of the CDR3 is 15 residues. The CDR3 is CATSDDRRNTGELFF. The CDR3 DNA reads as TGTGCCACCAGTGATGACCGGAGGAACACCGGGGAGCTGTTTTTT.

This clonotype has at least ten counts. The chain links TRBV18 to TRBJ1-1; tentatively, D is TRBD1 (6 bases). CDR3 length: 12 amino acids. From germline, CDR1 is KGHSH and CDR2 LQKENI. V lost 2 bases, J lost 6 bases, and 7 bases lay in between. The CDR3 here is CASSPDRSEAFF. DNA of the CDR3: TGTGCCAGCTCACCAGACAGGTCTGAAGCTTTCTTT.

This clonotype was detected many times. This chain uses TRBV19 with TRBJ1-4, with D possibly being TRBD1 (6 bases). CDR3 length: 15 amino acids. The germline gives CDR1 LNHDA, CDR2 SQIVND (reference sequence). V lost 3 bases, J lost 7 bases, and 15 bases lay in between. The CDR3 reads CASSIGTGWTEKLFF. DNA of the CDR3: TGTGCCAGTAGTATTGGAACAGGGTGGACTGAAAAACTGTTTTTT.

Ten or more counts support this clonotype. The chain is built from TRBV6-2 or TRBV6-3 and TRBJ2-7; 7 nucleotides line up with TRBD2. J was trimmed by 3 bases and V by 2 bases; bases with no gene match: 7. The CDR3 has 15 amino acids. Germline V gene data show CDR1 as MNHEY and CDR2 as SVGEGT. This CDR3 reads CASSYRGSGVYEQYF. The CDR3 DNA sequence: TGTGCCAGCAGTTACAGGGGAAGCGGGGTCTACGAGCAGTACTTC.

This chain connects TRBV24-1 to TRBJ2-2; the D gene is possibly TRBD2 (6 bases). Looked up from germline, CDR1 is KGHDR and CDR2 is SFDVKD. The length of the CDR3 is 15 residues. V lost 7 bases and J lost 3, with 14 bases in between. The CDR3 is CATSPTRGYTGELFF. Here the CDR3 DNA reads TGTGCCACCAGCCCTACGCGGGGTTACACCGGGGAGCTGTTTTTT.

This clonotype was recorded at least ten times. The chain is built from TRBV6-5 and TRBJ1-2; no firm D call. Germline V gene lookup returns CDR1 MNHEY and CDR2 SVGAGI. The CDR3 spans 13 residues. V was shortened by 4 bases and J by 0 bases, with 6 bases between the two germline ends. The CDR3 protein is CASSSVPNYGYTF. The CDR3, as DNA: TGTGCCAGCAGTTCCGTCCCTAACTATGGCTACACCTTC.

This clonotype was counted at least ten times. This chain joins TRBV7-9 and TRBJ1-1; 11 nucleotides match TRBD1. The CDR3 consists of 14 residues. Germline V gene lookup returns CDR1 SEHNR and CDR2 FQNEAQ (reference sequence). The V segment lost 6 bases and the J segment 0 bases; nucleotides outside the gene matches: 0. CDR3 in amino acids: CASRGQGVNTEAFF. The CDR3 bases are TGTGCCAGCAGGGGACAGGGGGTGAACACTGAAGCTTTCTTT.

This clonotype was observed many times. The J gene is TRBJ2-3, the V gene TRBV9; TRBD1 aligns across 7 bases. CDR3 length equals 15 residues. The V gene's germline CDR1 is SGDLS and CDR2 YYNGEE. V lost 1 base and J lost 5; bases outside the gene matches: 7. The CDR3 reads CASSVNTGAGDTQYF. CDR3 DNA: TGTGCCAGCAGCGTAAATACAGGGGCTGGAGATACGCAGTATTTT.

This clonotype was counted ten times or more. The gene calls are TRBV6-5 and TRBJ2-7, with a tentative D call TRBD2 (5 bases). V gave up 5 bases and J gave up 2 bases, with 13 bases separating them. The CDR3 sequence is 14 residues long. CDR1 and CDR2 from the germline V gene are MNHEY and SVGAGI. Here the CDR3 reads CASSPAGTAYEQYF. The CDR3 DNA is TGTGCCAGCAGTCCTGCGGGTACGGCCTACGAGCAGTACTTC.

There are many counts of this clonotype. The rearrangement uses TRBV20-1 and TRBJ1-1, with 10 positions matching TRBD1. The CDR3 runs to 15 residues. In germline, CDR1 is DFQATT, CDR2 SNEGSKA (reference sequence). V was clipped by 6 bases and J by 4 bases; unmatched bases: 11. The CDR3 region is CSAYDRDRGITEAFF. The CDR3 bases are TGCAGTGCCTACGACCGGGACAGGGGAATCACTGAAGCTTTCTTT.

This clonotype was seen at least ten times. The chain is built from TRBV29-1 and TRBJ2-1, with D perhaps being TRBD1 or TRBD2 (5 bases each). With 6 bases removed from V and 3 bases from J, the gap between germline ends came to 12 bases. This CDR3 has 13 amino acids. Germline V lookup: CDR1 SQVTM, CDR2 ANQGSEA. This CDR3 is CSVGRGVYNEQFF. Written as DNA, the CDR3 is TGCAGCGTGGGGAGAGGGGTCTACAATGAGCAGTTCTTC.

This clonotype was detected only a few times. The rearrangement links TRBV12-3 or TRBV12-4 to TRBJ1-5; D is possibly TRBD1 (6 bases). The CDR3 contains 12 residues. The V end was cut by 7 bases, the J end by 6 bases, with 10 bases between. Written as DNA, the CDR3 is TGTGCCAGCACAGGGGTATCTCAGCCCCAGCATTTT. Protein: CASTGVSQPQHF.

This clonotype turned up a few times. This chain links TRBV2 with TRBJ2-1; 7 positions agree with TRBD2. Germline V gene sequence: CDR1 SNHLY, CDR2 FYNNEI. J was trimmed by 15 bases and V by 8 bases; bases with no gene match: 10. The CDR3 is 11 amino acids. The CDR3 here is CASERSGELFF. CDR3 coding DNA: TGTGCCAGCGAAAGGAGCGGGGAACTGTTCTTC.